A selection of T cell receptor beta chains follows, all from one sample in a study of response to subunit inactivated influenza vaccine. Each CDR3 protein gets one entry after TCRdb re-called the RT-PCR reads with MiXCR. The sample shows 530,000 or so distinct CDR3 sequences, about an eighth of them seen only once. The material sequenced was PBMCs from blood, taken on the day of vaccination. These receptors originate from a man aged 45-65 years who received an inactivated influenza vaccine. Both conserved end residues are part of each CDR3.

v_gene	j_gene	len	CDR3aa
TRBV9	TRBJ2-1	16	CASSAGLAGGPYEQFF
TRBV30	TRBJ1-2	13	CAWRWDRSYGYTF
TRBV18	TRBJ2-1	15	CASSLSGLNYNEQFF
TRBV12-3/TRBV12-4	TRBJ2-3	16	CASSKTSGSSTDTQYF
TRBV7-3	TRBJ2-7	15	CASSPKASGTYEQYF
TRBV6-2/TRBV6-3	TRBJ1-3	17	CASRGRPNGYSGNTIYF
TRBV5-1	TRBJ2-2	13	CASSLTVGGELFF
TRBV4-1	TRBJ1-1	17	CASSQDTIGGEDTEAFF
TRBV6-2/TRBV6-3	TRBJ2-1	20	CASSYSGFFLRSGTYNEQFF
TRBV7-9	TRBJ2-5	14	CASSLVTGMETQYF
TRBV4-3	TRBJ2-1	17	CASSQDGTGGHHNEQFF
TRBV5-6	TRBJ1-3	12	CASSLGAGLIYF
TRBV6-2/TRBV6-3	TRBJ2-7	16	CASSYSIAGAGYEQYF
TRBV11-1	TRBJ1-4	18	CASSLVRWGRERHEKLFF
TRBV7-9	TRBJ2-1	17	CASSSQIGGRAYNEQFF
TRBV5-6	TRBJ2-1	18	CASSLLVGTGGSYNEQFF
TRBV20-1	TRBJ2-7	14	CSARASGLSYEQYF
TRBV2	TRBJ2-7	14	CASSEPQGAGEQYF
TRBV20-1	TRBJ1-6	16	CSARAVQSPYNSPLHF
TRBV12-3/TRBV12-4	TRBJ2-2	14	CASSLEGNPGELFF
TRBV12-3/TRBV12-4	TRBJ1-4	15	CASRLGQGKNEKLFF
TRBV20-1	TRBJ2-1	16	CSARDIDGGAYNEQFF
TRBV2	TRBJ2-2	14	CASSVTGPTGELFF
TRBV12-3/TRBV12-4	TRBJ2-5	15	CASIFAGGNQETQYF
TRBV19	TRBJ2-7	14	CASSIARDSYEQYF
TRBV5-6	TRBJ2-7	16	CASSLGSGLYTYEQYF
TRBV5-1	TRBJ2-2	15	CASSGGQGISGELFF
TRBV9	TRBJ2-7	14	CASGGRDIAYEQYF
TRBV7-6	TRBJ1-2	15	CASSLAGTPPGGYTF
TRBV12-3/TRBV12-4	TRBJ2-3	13	CASSLAERGAQYF
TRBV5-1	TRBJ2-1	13	CASSQPTSAEQFF
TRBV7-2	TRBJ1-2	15	CASSLNPATDYGYTF
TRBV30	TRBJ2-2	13	CAWSVFASGELFF
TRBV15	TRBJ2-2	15	CATSRRGGGTGELFF
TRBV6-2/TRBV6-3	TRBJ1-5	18	CASSYSKDRPLSNQPQHF
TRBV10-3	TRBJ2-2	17	CAISVSSGRMNTGELFF
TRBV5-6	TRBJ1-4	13	CASSLDANEKLFF
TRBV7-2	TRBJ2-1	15	CASSPQGDRANEQFF
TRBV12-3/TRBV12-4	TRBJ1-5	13	CASRQAGNQPQHF
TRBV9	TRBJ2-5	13	CASSVLGGETQYF
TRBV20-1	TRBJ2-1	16	CSARRELAGAYNEQFF
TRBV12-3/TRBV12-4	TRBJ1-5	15	CASSLGGGLNQPQHF
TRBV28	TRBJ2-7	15	CASSPPSGPFYEQYF
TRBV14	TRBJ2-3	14	CASSHPRGRDTQYF
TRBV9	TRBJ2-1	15	CASSVARLAGTEQFF
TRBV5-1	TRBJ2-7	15	CASSLASSTTYEQYF
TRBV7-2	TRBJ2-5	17	CASSVGLAGVLAETQYF
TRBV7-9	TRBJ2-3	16	CASSATTSGRGDTQYF
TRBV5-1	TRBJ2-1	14	CASSLESGVNEQFF
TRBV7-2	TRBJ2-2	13	CASRFTGVGELFF
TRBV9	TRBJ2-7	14	CASSAQGAPYEQYF